The clone carrying this T cell receptor (beta chain) occurred once. The data originate from a study of blood T cell repertoires in COVID-19. Study context: Spain, Italy and the United States supplied samples that represented acute and convalescent COVID-19. Sources were T cells, B-cell-depleted T cells, or PBMCs; the material itself was cDNA or gDNA.

Data came from immunoSEQ multiplex PCR; TCRdb stores just in-frame clones and leaves some out. The sample lists 55,000 to 80,000 clones, approximately 80% occurring once. CDR1 is MNHEY and CDR2 is SVGAGI in the germline V gene. The length of the CDR3 is 14 residues. J was trimmed by 11 bases and V by 5 bases; bases with no gene match: 8. This receptor was identified in a woman in her seventies with acute or convalescent COVID-19. The rearrangement uses TRBV6-5 and TRBJ2-2, with 10 bases matching TRBD1. Sequenced sample: peripheral blood. CDR3 protein: CASSPGQGLRELFF. The DNA for the CDR3 is TGTGCCAGCAGTCCGGGACAGGGGCTCCGAGAGCTGTTTTTT.